This TCR beta chain comes out of a study of tumor-infiltrating lymphocytes in primary liver carcinoma. Study-level findings and limits: Tumor region pairs showed greater overlap than either tumor-adjacent or tumor-blood pairs did.

The roughly 19-33 mg bulk tissue piece was not sorted before simultaneous RNA and DNA extraction. Surgical resection treated primary liver carcinoma in the patients. Uniformly, tumor samples exhibited a viable tumor cell fraction exceeding 90%. This clonotype was recorded once. Its target is unknown. The junction departs from the called germline gene at one end, perhaps through a read error. Priming with a constant-region primer yielded TCR beta cDNA from about 510 ng total RNA. Slightly modified ARM-PCR with three nested multiplex PCR rounds yielded TCR beta libraries. TCRdb re-analysed the multiplex PCR reads in MiXCR, keeping a single row per CDR3 protein. Among approximately 79,000 distinct CDR3 sequences listed, roughly two thirds were seen once. The sequenced sample was liver tumor tissue from sampling region 4. The subset is: tumor region T4, right-lateral pole. This TCR was recovered from a man aged 35 to 55 with primary liver carcinoma and hepatitis B virus infection.

The CDR3: CSAKGQSTEAIF. CDR3 nucleotide sequence: TGCAGTGCTAAAGGACAGAGCACTGAAGCTATCTTT. This chain joins TRBV20-1 and TRBJ1-1; a weak D match, TRBD1 (6 bases). The CDR3 is 12 amino acids. Germline V lookup: CDR1 DFQATT, CDR2 SNEGSKA (reference sequence).